This T cell receptor beta chain was sequenced in a study of vaccination and CD4 T cells after COVID-19. Concerning this clonotype itself: What it recognizes is unknown.

The sample's treatment: roughly 10-day PBMC culture with coronavirus spike peptide pools or control peptides (ViraFEST assay). The assay that was used to sequence DNA from cultured CD4+ T cells was the Oncomine TCR Beta short-read assay. In TCRdb, the PCR reads were re-called with MiXCR into one record per CDR3 protein. Among fewer than 25,000 distinct CDR3 sequences listed, 45% to 60% were seen once. This receptor was obtained from a human donor who had recovered from COVID-19. The specimen sequenced was CD4+ T cells from blood, cultured in vitro.

CDR3 bases: TGTGCCAGCAGTTCCCGGGGGAGGATGGAGACCCAGTACTTC. Encoded protein: CASSSRGRMETQYF. V and J are TRBV12-3 or TRBV12-4 and TRBJ2-5; D might be TRBD2 (6 bases). V lost 4 bases, J lost 5 bases, and 14 bases lay in between. The CDR3 totals 14 residues.